This passage covers 25 T cell receptor beta chains from one sample sequenced in a study of T cell responses to AZD1222 COVID-19 vaccine. Only in-frame clones appear in the TCRdb table, and some are missing; sequencing was by immunoSEQ multiplex PCR. The sample includes 35,000 to 55,000 clones, around 77% of them seen just once. Sequenced here: peripheral blood, sampled 28 days after the second dose of the MenACWY control vaccine. All receptors come from an adult who received the MenACWY meningococcal vaccine as a control.

V usage is TRBV4-2 and J usage is TRBJ2-1; a possible D gene is TRBD1 (5 bases). CDR3 length equals 15 residues. Germline V gene lookup returns CDR1 LGHNA and CDR2 YNFKEQ. V lost 1 base and J lost 4, with 11 bases in between. Written as DNA, the CDR3 is TGTGCCAGCAGCCAAGCCCAGGGAAATTACAATGAGCAGTTCTTC. Translation gives CASSQAQGNYNEQFF.

The chain is built from TRBV2 and TRBJ1-1; no clear D gene. CDR3 size: 11 residues. Trimming removed 3 bases from V and 6 bases from J, with 5 bases in between. The germline CDR1 and CDR2 sequences are SNHLY and FYNNEI. CDR3: CASSEVSEAFF. Here the CDR3 DNA reads TGTGCCAGCAGTGAGGTCTCTGAAGCTTTCTTT.

The chain recombines TRBV6-2 or TRBV6-3 with TRBJ2-2, with a weak D call TRBD1 (5 bases). The V and J ends lost 6 bases and 7 bases respectively, with 9 bases between them. CDR1 and CDR2 (germline): MNHEY, SVGEGT. This CDR3 region has 12 residues. The CDR3 loop reads CASSLDSGELFF. The CDR3 coding sequence is TGTGCCAGCAGCTTAGACAGCGGGGAGCTGTTTTTT.

J is TRBJ2-2 and V is TRBV2, with 7 bases matching TRBD2. The CDR3 length is 15 residues. Germline values: CDR1 SNHLY, CDR2 FYNNEI. V dropped 7 bases and J dropped 4; count of bases not matched to a gene: 9. The CDR3 spells CASTPGLKSTGELFF. The CDR3 bases are TGTGCCAGCACCCCGGGACTAAAATCCACCGGGGAGCTGTTTTTT.

This clone appeared a few times. The chain employs TRBV30 and TRBJ2-7, with D perhaps matching TRBD1 or TRBD2 (6 bases each). This CDR3 has 12 residues. V lost 7 bases and J 3 bases, leaving 13 bases between the germline ends. Per the germline V gene, CDR1 is GTSNPN and CDR2 is SVGIG (reference sequence). The DNA for the CDR3 is TGTGCCTTGGAAGGAGGGGGCTACGAGCAGTACTTC. Translating gives CALEGGGYEQYF.

This clone was counted only a few times. The chain has TRBV14 and TRBJ2-1; 11 positions agree with TRBD2. J was trimmed by 6 bases and V by 1 base; bases with no gene match: 11. Per the germline V gene, CDR1 is SGHDN and CDR2 is FVKESK. The CDR3 extends over 18 amino acids. DNA of the CDR3: TGTGCCAGCAGCCAAGTCTTGGGAATAGCGGGAGGGGGCAATGAGCAGTTCTTC. It codes for CASSQVLGIAGGGNEQFF.

This clone was recorded only once. The genes are TRBV6-5 and TRBJ2-7; 8 bases align to TRBD1. Germline V lookup: CDR1 MNHEY, CDR2 SVGAGI. V was pared by 2 bases and J by 3 bases, with 6 bases of the junction left unmatched. The CDR3 length is 15 residues. CDR3 DNA: TGTGCCAGCAGTTACGCCCCAGGGGGCAACTACGAGCAGTACGTC. Its protein product is CASSYAPGGNYEQYV.

The rearrangement joins TRBV15 to TRBJ1-5, with D uncertain. Germline lookup yields CDR1 LNHNV and CDR2 YYDKDF (reference sequence). With 2 bases removed from V and 5 bases from J, the gap between germline ends came to 7 bases. The CDR3 contains 13 residues. CDR3 DNA: TGTGCCACCAGCAGACCCTCTGATCAGCCCCAGCATTTT. As protein: CATSRPSDQPQHF.

The chain employs TRBV3-1 (or the pseudogene TRBV3-2) and TRBJ2-1; 10 bases match TRBD2. Germline V CDR1 and CDR2: LGHDT, YNNKEL (reference sequence). V was clipped by 3 bases and J by 2 bases; unmatched bases: 4. The CDR3 is made up of 16 amino acids. The CDR3: CASSHLAGGPYNEQFF. The CDR3 DNA reads TGTGCCAGCAGCCATTTAGCGGGAGGCCCCTACAATGAGCAGTTCTTC.

This clone occurred a few times. V is TRBV6-4 and J is TRBJ2-6; D remains ambiguous. With 0 bases removed from V and 4 bases from J, the gap between germline ends came to 10 bases. The germline gives CDR1 MRHNA, CDR2 SNTAGT. The CDR3 contains 16 residues. CDR3 region: CASSDSTGGGANVLTF. The DNA for the CDR3 is TGTGCCAGCAGTGACTCGACGGGTGGAGGGGCCAACGTCCTGACTTTC.

The chain recombines TRBV4-1 with TRBJ2-2, with TRBD1 matching over 8 bases. With V trimmed by 2 bases and J by 9 bases, 5 bases remained unmatched. The germline gives CDR1 MGHRA, CDR2 YSYEKL. The length of the CDR3 is 14 residues. The DNA for the CDR3 is TGCGCCAGCAGCCAACCCCAGGGGGCCCGGGAGCTGTTTTTT. It yields the protein CASSQPQGARELFF.

This rearrangement joins TRBV5-4 to TRBJ1-2; D is unclear. The germline V and J ends were trimmed by 2 bases and 0 bases, with 5 bases remaining between them. The CDR3 is made up of 13 amino acids. Germline values: CDR1 SGHNT, CDR2 YYREEE (reference sequence). The CDR3 here is CASSFATNYGYTF. Here the CDR3 DNA reads TGTGCCAGCAGCTTCGCGACTAACTATGGCTACACCTTC.

The chain couples TRBV3-1 (or the pseudogene TRBV3-2) to TRBJ1-2; D remains ambiguous. V gave up 1 base and J gave up 8 bases, with 8 bases separating them. Germline CDR1 reads LGHDT; CDR2 reads YNNKEL (reference sequence). CDR3 size: 12 residues. In DNA form, the CDR3 reads TGTGCCAGCAGCCAAGGAATTGGAGGCTACACCTTC. Translating gives CASSQGIGGYTF.

The chain is built from TRBV12-3 or TRBV12-4 and TRBJ1-1; D unclear. Trimming took 8 bases from V and 3 from J, leaving 7 bases between them. This CDR3 spans 11 amino acids. The CDR3 loop reads CASGRDTEAFF. The CDR3 nucleotides are TGTGCCAGCGGGAGGGACACTGAAGCTTTCTTT.

This sequence joins TRBV19 and TRBJ1-1, with no clear D. CDR1 is LNHDA, CDR2 SQIVND, per germline (reference sequence). The CDR3 totals 15 residues. Between the trimmed V and J ends, which lost 5 bases and 1 base, there was a span of 14 bases. CDR3 in amino acids: CASSARALGNTEAFF. The CDR3 DNA sequence: TGTGCCAGTAGTGCGCGGGCCCTTGGGAACACTGAAGCTTTCTTT.

The chain combines TRBV19 with TRBJ2-1; TRBD2 matches 8 bases. The CDR3 has 17 amino acids. The germline V gene has CDR1 LNHDA and CDR2 SQIVND (reference sequence). Unmatched junction bases numbered 6, after V lost 0 bases and J lost 2 bases. CDR3 in DNA: TGTGCCAGTAGTATAGAGGGGGGACTAGTCCCCTACAATGAGCAGTTCTTC. This encodes CASSIEGGLVPYNEQFF.

This chain connects TRBV12-3 or TRBV12-4 to TRBJ2-2; D unresolved. The CDR3 covers 13 residues. V was trimmed by 6 bases and J by 3 bases, leaving 8 bases between them. Written as DNA, the CDR3 is TGTGCCAGCAGCCGACGGGACACCGGGGAGCTGTTTTTT. Amino acid sequence: CASSRRDTGELFF.

The chain joins TRBV3-1 (or the pseudogene TRBV3-2) to TRBJ2-6, with TRBD1 matching 7 bases. The junction had 6 bases not matched to a gene; V was cut back by 1 base and J by 0 bases. From germline, CDR1 is LGHDT and CDR2 YNNKEL (reference sequence). There are 18 residues in the CDR3. The CDR3 reads CASSQGSGQLSGANVLTF. DNA of the CDR3: TGTGCCAGCAGCCAAGGGTCGGGACAGCTCTCTGGGGCCAACGTCCTGACTTTC.

V usage is TRBV5-5 and J usage is TRBJ2-7; D unresolved. Germline CDR1 SGHKS, CDR2 YYEKEE (reference sequence). V was trimmed by 0 bases and J by 2 bases, leaving 6 bases between them. This CDR3 spans 13 amino acids. CDR3 region: CASSLGITYEQYV. The CDR3 bases are TGTGCCAGCAGCTTGGGGATCACCTACGAGCAGTACGTC.

The rearrangement links TRBV5-1 to TRBJ1-2, with a tentative D call TRBD1 (6 bases). Trimming cost V 9 bases and J 2 bases, with 23 bases left between them. Germline loops: CDR1 SGHRS, CDR2 YFSETQ. The CDR3 contains 16 residues. CDR3 sequence: CATLERRDNGNYGYTF. The DNA for the CDR3 is TGCGCCACCCTAGAGCGCCGGGACAATGGAAACTATGGCTACACCTTC.

The gene calls are TRBV5-5 and TRBJ2-1; D might be TRBD2 (6 bases). Germline values: CDR1 SGHKS, CDR2 YYEKEE (reference sequence). The length of the CDR3 is 14 residues. Between the trimmed V and J ends, which lost 7 bases and 4 bases, there was a span of 15 bases. Written as DNA, the CDR3 is TGTGCCAGCGAACGGGGGAATAATTACAATGAGCAGTTCTTC. It encodes CASERGNNYNEQFF.

The rearrangement uses TRBV28 and TRBJ1-6; D remains unclear. V lost 1 base to trimming and J lost 15 bases, with 10 bases between them. Looked up from germline, CDR1 is MDHEN and CDR2 is SYDVKM. The CDR3 has 12 residues. This CDR3 is CASSLSDLLLHF. CDR3 bases: TGTGCCAGCAGTTTATCGGACCTTCTCCTCCACTTT.

V usage is TRBV5-1 and J usage is TRBJ1-1; TRBD1 agrees at 7 bases. The germline V gene has CDR1 SGHRS and CDR2 YFSETQ. V lost 4 bases and J lost 4; bases outside the gene matches: 7. This CDR3 is built from 14 residues. CDR3 in amino acids: CASSDRDSRTEAFF. The DNA for the CDR3 is TGCGCCAGCAGCGACCGGGACAGTCGCACTGAAGCTTTCTTT. The variable domain in full, with the rest retrieved from reference TRBV5-1 and TRBJ1-1, is KAGVTQTPRYLIKTRGQQVTLSCSPISGHRSVSWYQQTPGQGLQFLFEYFSETQRNKGNFPGRFSGRQFSNSRSEMNVSTLELGDSALYLCASSDRDSRTEAFFGQGTRLTVV.

V gene TRBV14 combines with J gene TRBJ2-1, with 11 bases matching TRBD2. V gave up 4 bases and J gave up 10 bases; unmatched junction bases: 9. CDR3 length: 15 residues. In germline, CDR1 is SGHDN, CDR2 FVKESK. In nucleotides, the CDR3 is TGTGCCAGCAGCCCGCCGGGACTAGCGGTAGGGGAGCAGTTCTTC. This gives the protein CASSPPGLAVGEQFF.

This chain connects TRBV6-4 to TRBJ1-1, with D unclear. CDR1 and CDR2 (germline): MRHNA, SNTAGT. This CDR3 is 13 amino acids long. V gave up 5 bases and J gave up 3 bases, with 10 bases separating them. The CDR3 sequence is CASSLAGDTEAFF. The CDR3 nucleotides read TGTGCCAGCAGTCTCGCCGGAGACACTGAAGCTTTCTTT.